Shown below are 32 T cell receptor beta chains from a single sample sequenced in a study of blood T cell repertoires in COVID-19. The data were produced by immunoSEQ multiplex PCR, yet TCRdb's version contains in-frame clones alone and is incomplete. Of around 190,000 clones in the sample, roughly 87% were seen once. Sequencing used peripheral blood. These TCRs come from a woman aged 55 to 70 with COVID-19, enrolled during active disease.

CDR3 residues: CASSLGPGLGEQYF. In DNA form, the CDR3 reads TGTGCCAGCTCACTAGGTCCAGGGTTGGGGGAGCAGTACTTC. This chain joins TRBV18 and TRBJ2-7, with D possibly being TRBD1 (5 bases). Germline V gene sequence: CDR1 KGHSH, CDR2 LQKENI. The CDR3 contains 14 residues. V was shortened by 4 bases and J by 7 bases, with 17 bases between the two germline ends.

The CDR3 sequence is CASSMVEGWRNQPQHF. The CDR3 coding sequence is TGTGCCAGTAGTATGGTGGAGGGGTGGCGCAATCAGCCCCAGCATTTT. The rearrangement links TRBV19 to TRBJ1-5; tentatively, D is TRBD1 (5 bases). There are 16 residues in the CDR3. Germline V gene lookup returns CDR1 LNHDA and CDR2 SQIVND (reference sequence). V was cut by 3 bases and J by 2 bases, with 14 bases left in between.

The gene calls are TRBV2 and TRBJ2-2; D uncertain. The CDR3 covers 14 residues. V was shortened by 7 bases and J by 0 bases, with 9 bases between the two germline ends. From germline, CDR1 is SNHLY and CDR2 FYNNEI. This chain's CDR3 is CASITSSNTGELFF. CDR3 sequence (DNA): TGTGCCAGCATTACAAGTTCGAACACCGGGGAGCTGTTTTTT.

The rearrangement uses TRBV7-8 and TRBJ2-3; D is unresolved. The CDR3 loop spans 15 amino acids. The germline V gene encodes CDR1 SGHVS and CDR2 FQNEAQ. Trimming removed 1 base from V and 5 bases from J, with 13 bases in between. The CDR3 is CASSLGSSGGDTQYF. CDR3 in DNA: TGTGCCAGCAGCTTAGGGTCGTCCGGCGGAGATACGCAGTATTTT.

This clone was observed once. The CDR3 protein is CASSRGNTEAFF. The CDR3 region has the DNA TGCGCCAGCAGCCGCGGCAACACTGAAGCTTTCTTT. The gene calls are TRBV5-1 and TRBJ1-1; D gene ambiguous. V was shortened by 4 bases and J by 2 bases, with 6 bases between the two germline ends. Germline V CDR1 and CDR2: SGHRS, YFSETQ. The CDR3 runs to 12 residues. Drawing the rest from reference TRBV5-1 and TRBJ1-1, the complete variable domain is KAGVTQTPRYLIKTRGQQVTLSCSPISGHRSVSWYQQTPGQGLQFLFEYFSETQRNKGNFPGRFSGRQFSNSRSEMNVSTLELGDSALYLCASSRGNTEAFFGQGTRLTVV.

The J gene is TRBJ2-2, the V gene TRBV11-2; 7 bases are shared with TRBD2. The CDR3 totals 16 residues. Germline V gene data show CDR1 as SGHAT and CDR2 as FQNNGV. J gave up 3 bases and V 0 bases, and 4 bases lay outside the gene matches. CDR3 sequence: CASSLESSGHTGELFF. CDR3 nucleotide sequence: TGTGCCAGCAGCTTAGAGTCTAGCGGTCACACCGGGGAGCTGTTTTTT.

V usage is TRBV19 and J usage is TRBJ1-5; the match to TRBD1 covers 7 bases. The CDR3 has 16 residues. V lost 5 bases and J lost 0; bases outside the gene matches: 7. CDR1 LNHDA and CDR2 SQIVND come from the germline V gene (reference sequence). The CDR3 DNA reads as TGTGCCAGTAGTTCGGGACAGCCTAATAGCAATCAGCCCCAGCATTTT. Protein sequence: CASSSGQPNSNQPQHF.

This sequence joins TRBV6-2 or TRBV6-3 and TRBJ2-1; a weak D match, TRBD1 (5 bases). Trimming pared 1 base from V and 0 bases from J, leaving 13 bases between. Germline V gene lookup returns CDR1 MNHEY and CDR2 SVGEGT. The CDR3 is 17 residues long. CDR3 loop: CASSYWGGPSSYNEQFF. The CDR3 DNA reads as TGTGCCAGCAGTTACTGGGGCGGTCCAAGCTCCTACAATGAGCAGTTCTTC.

The V and J genes are TRBV3-1 (or the pseudogene TRBV3-2) and TRBJ2-5; weak D call: TRBD2 (5 bases). Germline V gene sequence: CDR1 LGHDT, CDR2 YNNKEL (reference sequence). The CDR3 consists of 13 residues. Trimming removed 2 bases from V and 5 bases from J, with 9 bases in between. DNA of the CDR3: TGTGCCAGCAGCCAACTTAGAGGGGAGACCCAGTACTTC. Translated: CASSQLRGETQYF.

The chain is built from TRBV5-5 and TRBJ2-5; possible D gene TRBD2, 6 bases. Germline CDR1 is SGHKS and CDR2 is YYEKEE (reference sequence). The CDR3 is 14 amino acids. V was trimmed by 3 bases and J by 9 bases, leaving 18 bases between them. The CDR3 is CASSSSGSWGAQYF. The CDR3, as DNA: TGTGCCAGCAGCTCGTCGGGGTCCTGGGGGGCCCAGTACTTC.

A single count supports this clone. The chain is built from TRBV5-1 and TRBJ2-5, with 8 nucleotides matching TRBD2. CDR1 and CDR2 (germline): SGHRS, YFSETQ. V gave up 4 bases and J gave up 4 bases; unmatched junction bases: 6. The CDR3 extends over 14 amino acids. CDR3 loop: CASSLLSGRETQYF. CDR3 sequence (DNA): TGCGCCAGCAGCCTACTAAGCGGGAGAGAGACCCAGTACTTC.

The chain employs TRBV28 and TRBJ1-5; 9 bases are shared with TRBD1. V lost 6 bases and J lost 6; bases outside the gene matches: 9. The length of the CDR3 is 15 residues. Per germline, CDR1 MDHEN and CDR2 SYDVKM. CDR3 residues: CASRPTGGGSQPQHF. The CDR3 region has the DNA TGTGCCAGCAGGCCTACAGGGGGCGGATCTCAGCCCCAGCATTTT.

The chain recombines TRBV5-8 with TRBJ2-3; tentatively, D is TRBD2 (5 bases). The V gene lost 4 bases and the J gene lost 4 bases, with 13 bases spanning the gap. This CDR3 is built from 14 residues. Germline CDR1 SGHTS, CDR2 YDEGEE. CDR3 bases: TGTGCCAGCAGCCCCGGGCGGGCCGCAGATACGCAGTATTTT. This gives the protein CASSPGRAADTQYF.

The chain is built from TRBV19 and TRBJ2-7, with TRBD2 matching 10 bases. The CDR3 spans 15 residues. V shed 1 base and J 2 bases; nucleotides not matched to a gene: 2. CDR1 LNHDA and CDR2 SQIVND come from the germline V gene (reference sequence). The CDR3 DNA follows: TGTGCCAGTAGTATAGTAGCGGGGGGAACCTACGAGCAGTACTTC. It encodes CASSIVAGGTYEQYF. The whole variable domain, filled in from reference TRBV19 and TRBJ2-7, reads DGGITQSPKYLFRKEGQNVTLSCEQNLNHDAMYWYRQDPGQGLRLIYYSQIVNDFQKGDIAEGYSVSREKKESFPLTVTSAQKNPTAFYLCASSIVAGGTYEQYFGPGTRLTVT.

This chain joins TRBV5-7 and TRBJ2-5, with a tentative D call TRBD1 (6 bases). TRBV5-7 is an ORF; its function is uncertain. Trimming took 3 bases from V and 4 from J, leaving 25 bases between them. The CDR3 length is 18 residues. In DNA form, the CDR3 reads TGTGCCAGCAGCTGGGTTCGGACAGTTATTTTCGGTTCAGAGACCCAGTACTTC. Protein sequence: CASSWVRTVIFGSETQYF.

CDR3 in DNA: TGTGCCAGCAGCATAACAGGGGTCTATGGCTACACCTTC. Amino acid sequence: CASSITGVYGYTF. This chain connects TRBV28 to TRBJ1-2; the match to TRBD1 covers 7 bases. J gave up 4 bases and V 6 bases, and 5 bases lay outside the gene matches. Germline V gene sequence: CDR1 MDHEN, CDR2 SYDVKM. The CDR3 length is 13 residues.

The chain links TRBV19 to TRBJ1-5; TRBD1 matches at 10 bases. Trimming removed 0 bases from V and 2 bases from J; junction bases left unmatched: 10. CDR1 and CDR2 from the germline V gene are LNHDA and SQIVND (reference sequence). The CDR3 is made up of 19 amino acids. This CDR3 reads CASSIDSMGTGVGNQPQHF. In nucleotides, the CDR3 is TGTGCCAGTAGTATAGATTCAATGGGGACAGGGGTGGGCAATCAGCCCCAGCATTTT.

This clone was observed a few times. V and J are TRBV9 and TRBJ2-1; 9 bases are shared with TRBD1. The CDR3 totals 16 residues. The V gene's germline CDR1 is SGDLS and CDR2 YYNGEE. V dropped 1 base and J dropped 7; count of bases not matched to a gene: 9. The DNA of the CDR3 is TGTGCCAGCAGCGTAACCTACAGGGGGCAATGGAATGAGCAGTTCTTC. The encoded protein is CASSVTYRGQWNEQFF.

This clone was observed a few times. The chain carries TRBV29-1 and TRBJ2-7, with TRBD1 matching over 9 bases. This CDR3 has 13 residues. V lost 6 bases to trimming and J lost 2 bases; unmatched junction nucleotides: 5. Germline V CDR1 and CDR2: SQVTM, ANQGSEA. CDR3 DNA: TGCAGCGTGGGACAGGGAAAGGCCTACGAGCAGTACTTC. It codes for CSVGQGKAYEQYF.

The genes are TRBV2 and TRBJ2-5; the match to TRBD2 covers 8 bases. This CDR3 is 15 amino acids long. Unmatched junction bases numbered 10, after V lost 8 bases and J lost 2 bases. Germline V gene lookup returns CDR1 SNHLY and CDR2 FYNNEI. CDR3 sequence (DNA): TGTGCCAGCGCCCGGGGGGGGGTCGAACAAGAGACCCAGTACTTC. Amino acid sequence: CASARGGVEQETQYF.

The V call is TRBV7-9, the J call TRBJ2-5; 10 positions match TRBD1. The germline V gene has CDR1 SEHNR and CDR2 FQNEAQ (reference sequence). CDR3 size: 16 residues. The V and J ends lost 1 base and 5 bases, in that order; junction bases with no gene match: 7. As DNA, the CDR3 is TGTGCCAGCAGCTTAGTTCCAGACAGGGGGCAGGAGACCCAGTACTTC. Protein product: CASSLVPDRGQETQYF.

V usage is TRBV5-6 and J usage is TRBJ1-2; 7 bases are shared with TRBD1. Germline trimming cut 0 bases from V and 6 bases from J; bases unmatched to any gene: 11. Germline CDR1 is SGHDT and CDR2 is YYEEEE. This CDR3 comprises 16 residues. CDR3 protein: CASSLVASRGVNGYTF. DNA for the CDR3: TGTGCCAGCAGCTTGGTAGCGTCCAGGGGGGTTAATGGCTACACCTTC.

This clone was counted a few times. The chain uses TRBV29-1 and TRBJ1-2; 9 bases align to TRBD1. Germline V gene sequence: CDR1 SQVTM, CDR2 ANQGSEA. V was pared by 5 bases and J by 2 bases, with 12 bases of the junction left unmatched. The CDR3 runs 16 residues. The CDR3 region is CSVTGTGFVGNYGYTF. Here the CDR3 DNA reads TGCAGCGTTACCGGGACAGGGTTCGTCGGGAACTATGGCTACACCTTC.

V is TRBV5-4 and J is TRBJ2-2, with a weak D call TRBD2 (5 bases). The germline V and J ends were trimmed by 6 bases and 4 bases, with 16 bases remaining between them. Germline CDR1 reads SGHNT; CDR2 reads YYREEE (reference sequence). This CDR3 has 15 amino acids. CDR3 coding DNA: TGTGCCAGCACCCCTGGGGAGCGAATCACCGGGGAGCTGTTTTTT. This codes for CASTPGERITGELFF.

The genes are TRBV5-1 and TRBJ1-3; 11 bases map to TRBD1. The CDR3 has 17 amino acids. The V gene end was trimmed by 5 bases and the J gene end by 1 base; junction bases not matched to a gene: 8. Germline CDR1 SGHRS, CDR2 YFSETQ. The CDR3 loop reads CASSTGQGATSGNTIYF. CDR3 nucleotide sequence: TGCGCCAGCAGTACCGGACAGGGGGCGACATCTGGAAACACCATATATTTT. The full variable domain, completed using reference TRBV5-1 and TRBJ1-3, is KAGVTQTPRYLIKTRGQQVTLSCSPISGHRSVSWYQQTPGQGLQFLFEYFSETQRNKGNFPGRFSGRQFSNSRSEMNVSTLELGDSALYLCASSTGQGATSGNTIYFGEGSWLTVV.

The chain carries TRBV6-2 or TRBV6-3 and TRBJ2-1, with D possibly TRBD2 on 6 matching bases. The CDR3 consists of 12 residues. Germline lookup yields CDR1 MNHEY and CDR2 SVGEGT. Trimming left V 6 bases short and J 9 bases short, with 12 bases between. The CDR3 DNA reads TGTGCCAGCAGCCGACTAGTCGGTGAGCAGTTCTTC. Translating gives CASSRLVGEQFF.

V is TRBV9 and J is TRBJ1-1; no definite D call. The germline V and J ends were trimmed by 4 bases and 0 bases, with 13 bases remaining between them. CDR1 and CDR2 from the germline V gene are SGDLS and YYNGEE. The CDR3 loop spans 15 amino acids. DNA of the CDR3: TGTGCCAGCAGCCCTAGGTCCGGGATGAACACTGAAGCTTTCTTT. This gives the protein CASSPRSGMNTEAFF.

The chain carries TRBV25-1 and TRBJ2-2; 12 bases align to TRBD2. The CDR3 runs 18 residues. Germline trimming cut 1 base from V and 6 bases from J; bases unmatched to any gene: 9. CDR1 is MGHDK, CDR2 SYGVNS, per germline. In nucleotides, the CDR3 is TGTGCCAGCAGTGAATGGACTAGCGGGGTAGGAAGAGCCGGGGAGCTGTTTTTT. Encoded protein: CASSEWTSGVGRAGELFF.

This chain uses TRBV15 with TRBJ1-2; no clear D. CDR1 and CDR2 from the germline V gene are LNHNV and YYDKDF (reference sequence). Trimming pared 0 bases from V and 2 bases from J, leaving 7 bases between. CDR3 length equals 14 residues. CDR3 region: CATSREWRNYGYTF. The CDR3 DNA reads TGTGCCACCAGCAGAGAATGGCGGAACTATGGCTACACCTTC.

The chain couples TRBV5-1 to TRBJ2-1; D might be TRBD2 (5 bases). The germline gives CDR1 SGHRS, CDR2 YFSETQ. CDR3 length equals 13 residues. V was trimmed by 0 bases and J by 7 bases, leaving 8 bases between them. The DNA of the CDR3 is TGCGCCAGCAGCTTGGTACTAGGGAATGAGCAGTTCTTC. Protein product: CASSLVLGNEQFF. The full variable domain, rest sourced from reference TRBV5-1 and TRBJ2-1, is KAGVTQTPRYLIKTRGQQVTLSCSPISGHRSVSWYQQTPGQGLQFLFEYFSETQRNKGNFPGRFSGRQFSNSRSEMNVSTLELGDSALYLCASSLVLGNEQFFGPGTRLTVL.

The chain carries TRBV11-3 and TRBJ2-5, with 8 bases lining up with TRBD2. Germline-derived CDR1 and CDR2 are SGHNT and YENEEA. The CDR3 covers 15 residues. V dropped 4 bases and J dropped 5; count of bases not matched to a gene: 9. DNA for the CDR3: TGTGCCAGCAGCTCGGGGGGGTCACCGGGGGAGACCCAGTACTTC. Protein sequence: CASSSGGSPGETQYF.

The chain combines TRBV5-1 with TRBJ1-1; TRBD1 matches 10 bases. The CDR3 has 14 residues. CDR1 is SGHRS and CDR2 is YFSETQ in the germline V gene. With 4 bases clipped from V and 3 bases from J, the junction kept 3 bases outside the gene matches. DNA of the CDR3: TGCGCCAGCAGCAGGACAGGGGGTGACACTGAAGCTTTCTTT. This encodes CASSRTGGDTEAFF.